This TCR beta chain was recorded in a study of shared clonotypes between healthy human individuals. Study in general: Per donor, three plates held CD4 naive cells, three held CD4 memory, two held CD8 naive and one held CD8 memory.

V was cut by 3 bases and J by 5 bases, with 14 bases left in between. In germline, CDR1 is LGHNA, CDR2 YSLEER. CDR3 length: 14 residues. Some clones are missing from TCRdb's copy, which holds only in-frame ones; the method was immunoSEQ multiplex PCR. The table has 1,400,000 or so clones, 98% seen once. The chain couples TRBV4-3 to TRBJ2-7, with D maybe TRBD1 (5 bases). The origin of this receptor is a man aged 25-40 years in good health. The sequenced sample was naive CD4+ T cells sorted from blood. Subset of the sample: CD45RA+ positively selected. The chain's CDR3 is CASSHRQGLNEQYF. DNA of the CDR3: TGCGCCAGCAGCCACCGGCAGGGTCTGAACGAGCAGTACTTC.